A single sample is the source of the 4 T cell receptor beta chains below, sequenced in a study of beta chain features in type 1 diabetes. What was sequenced were expressed TCRB transcripts, since all of the isolated RNA had been reverse transcribed. Method: immunoSEQ multiplex PCR; TCRdb's copy keeps in-frame clones and lacks some. The sample has roughly 150,000 clones; 9% to 10% are singletons. Sequenced sample: central memory CD4+ T cells from blood. The receptors originated from a woman under 30 in good health.

This clone was counted only a few times. V usage is TRBV7-2 and J usage is TRBJ1-5; D not certain. The V end lost 4 bases, the J end lost 4 bases, and 8 bases lay between the germline ends. Germline V lookup: CDR1 SGHTA, CDR2 FQGNSA. The CDR3 runs to 13 residues. CDR3 bases: TGTGCCAGCAGCTCCATGGAGAATCAGCCCCAGCATTTT. Its translation: CASSSMENQPQHF.

This clone has more than one count but fewer than ten. V usage is TRBV18 and J usage is TRBJ2-7, with 9 bases aligning to TRBD2. The length of the CDR3 is 13 residues. V dropped 6 bases and J dropped 2; count of bases not matched to a gene: 2. CDR1 and CDR2 (germline): KGHSH, LQKENI. In DNA form, the CDR3 reads TGTGCCAGCTCTACTAGCGGGCCCTACGAGCAGTACTTC. Residues: CASSTSGPYEQYF.

This clone was detected a few times. The rearrangement uses TRBV9 and TRBJ2-5; the match to TRBD2 covers 9 bases. CDR1 is SGDLS and CDR2 is YYNGEE in the germline V gene. The CDR3 has 15 residues. After removal of 1 base from V and 7 bases from J, the junction contained 8 bases not matched to a gene. CDR3 nucleotides: TGTGCCAGCAGCGTAATGGCGGGGGGGTCTGTGACCCAGTACTTC. It codes for CASSVMAGGSVTQYF. The full variable domain, with the rest looked up from reference TRBV9 and TRBJ2-5, is DSGVTQTPKHLITATGQRVTLRCSPRSGDLSVYWYQQSLDQGLQFLIQYYNGEERAKGNILERFSAQQFPDLHSELNLSSLELGDSALYFCASSVMAGGSVTQYFGPGTRLLVL.

The chain employs TRBV5-1 and TRBJ2-1; 12 bases line up with TRBD2. CDR3 length: 15 residues. Per the germline V gene, CDR1 is SGHRS and CDR2 is YFSETQ. Trimming took 0 bases from V and 9 from J; bases not matched to a gene: 4. The CDR3, as DNA: TGCGCCAGCAGCTTGGTTACTAGCGGGGGGTCTGAGCAGTTCTTC. Encoded protein: CASSLVTSGGSEQFF.